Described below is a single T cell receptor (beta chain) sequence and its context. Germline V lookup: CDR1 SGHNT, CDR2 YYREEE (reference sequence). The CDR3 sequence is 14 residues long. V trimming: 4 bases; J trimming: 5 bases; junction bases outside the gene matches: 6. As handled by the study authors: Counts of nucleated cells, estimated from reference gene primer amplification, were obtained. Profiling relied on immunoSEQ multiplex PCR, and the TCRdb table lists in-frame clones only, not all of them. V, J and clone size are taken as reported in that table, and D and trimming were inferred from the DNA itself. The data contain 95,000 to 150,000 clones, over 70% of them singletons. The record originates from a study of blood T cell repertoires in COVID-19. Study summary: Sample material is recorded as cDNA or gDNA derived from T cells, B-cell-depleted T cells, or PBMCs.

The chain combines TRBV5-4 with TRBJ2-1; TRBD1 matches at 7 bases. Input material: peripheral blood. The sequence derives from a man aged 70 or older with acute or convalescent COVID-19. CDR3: CASSRDRVHNEQFF. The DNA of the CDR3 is TGTGCCAGCAGCCGCGACAGGGTTCACAATGAGCAGTTCTTC.